This T cell receptor (beta chain) emerged from a study of blood T cell repertoires in COVID-19. Study information: T cells, B-cell-depleted T cells, or PBMCs supplied cDNA or gDNA.

The CDR3 loop spans 14 amino acids. Germline assignment: CDR1 SGHTS and CDR2 YDEGEE. V was cut by 0 bases and J by 6 bases, with 10 bases left in between. Assay used: immunoSEQ multiplex PCR; TCRdb lists only in-frame clones, some missing. The sample contains around 300,000 clones, more than 75% of which appear only once. Sequenced material: PBMCs or T cells enriched from blood (not recorded which). The receptor was isolated from a woman younger than 35 who had recovered from COVID-19. V and J are TRBV5-8 and TRBJ2-1, with a possible D match to TRBD1 (5 bases). CDR3 sequence (DNA): TGTGCCAGCAGCTTGGGGGGCGCTCTCAATGAGCAGTTCTTC. This sequence encodes CASSLGGALNEQFF.